This paragraph covers one T cell receptor (beta chain) sequence. These data are taken from a study of blood T cell repertoires in COVID-19. Across the study: Acute and convalescent COVID-19 specimens originated in the United States, Italy and Spain.

Profiling relied on immunoSEQ multiplex PCR, and the TCRdb table lists in-frame clones only, not all of them. The table has some 240,000 clones, about 88% seen once. Germline V lookup: CDR1 WSHSY, CDR2 SAAADI. Trimming left V 5 bases short and J 1 base short, with 14 bases between. The CDR3 is 15 residues long. Up to 2 weeks before entering the study, exposed participants had met a COVID-19 case. The chain joins TRBV10-2 to TRBJ1-1; possible D gene TRBD1, 6 bases. The sample taken for sequencing was PBMCs or T cells enriched from blood (not recorded which). The source of this sequence is a woman aged 45 to 65 who had been exposed to COVID-19. The CDR3 nucleotides read TGCGCCAGCAGTAACAGGGACCTAGGGAACACTGAAGCTTTCTTT. As protein: CASSNRDLGNTEAFF.